This T cell receptor (beta chain) came from a study of graft-versus-host responses after intestinal transplantation. On the study more broadly: Recipients had multivisceral, liver-intestinal, or isolated intestinal transplants.

Sequenced by immunoSEQ multiplex PCR; TCRdb stores in-frame clones only, minus some. In the table there are about 89,000 clones, roughly 92% of which are singletons. The germline V gene has CDR1 SGHRS and CDR2 YFSETQ. The CDR3 has 16 residues. V lost 4 bases to trimming and J lost 0 bases, with 14 bases between them. This clone appeared a single time. The antigen remains unidentified. Sequencing used unstimulated CD4+ T cells sorted from spleen or lymph node cells, obtained before intestinal transplant. This clonotype originated in a human donor who received an intestinal transplant. The chain joins TRBV5-1 to TRBJ2-4; tentatively, D is TRBD1 (5 bases). Written as DNA, the CDR3 is TGCGCCAGCAGCCAGGACACTGGTTTAGCCAAAAACATTCAGTACTTC. This codes for CASSQDTGLAKNIQYF.